This T cell receptor beta chain emerged from a study of OX40 agonist ivuxolimab in advanced cancers. Study-wide background: The group had a mean age of approximately 60 years, ranged from about 20 to 80, and was 80% to 85% male. Study-level results: At 0.1 to 3.0 mg/kg and by week 6, CD4+ and CD8+ T cells in the blood had expanded clonally.

V lost 0 bases to trimming and J lost 2 bases, with 11 bases between them. The CDR3 has 16 amino acids. Germline V gene data show CDR1 as LNHDA and CDR2 as SQIVND (reference sequence). Remarks on this clone: Antigen specificity is unknown.

Clones were sequenced by immunoSEQ multiplex PCR, and TCRdb holds only the in-frame ones, with some missing. The table records 40,000 to 45,000 clones, 85% to 90% of them present only once. This TCR came from an adult with an advanced solid tumor such as melanoma, head and neck, liver or kidney cancer. The chain recombines TRBV19 with TRBJ1-3; unclear D gene. Material: CD4+ or CD8+ T cells sorted from blood, obtained in a trial of the OX40 agonist ivuxolimab. Here the CDR3 reads CASSIDPGRTGNTIYF. The CDR3 DNA sequence: TGTGCCAGTAGTATAGATCCCGGCAGGACTGGAAACACCATATATTTT.